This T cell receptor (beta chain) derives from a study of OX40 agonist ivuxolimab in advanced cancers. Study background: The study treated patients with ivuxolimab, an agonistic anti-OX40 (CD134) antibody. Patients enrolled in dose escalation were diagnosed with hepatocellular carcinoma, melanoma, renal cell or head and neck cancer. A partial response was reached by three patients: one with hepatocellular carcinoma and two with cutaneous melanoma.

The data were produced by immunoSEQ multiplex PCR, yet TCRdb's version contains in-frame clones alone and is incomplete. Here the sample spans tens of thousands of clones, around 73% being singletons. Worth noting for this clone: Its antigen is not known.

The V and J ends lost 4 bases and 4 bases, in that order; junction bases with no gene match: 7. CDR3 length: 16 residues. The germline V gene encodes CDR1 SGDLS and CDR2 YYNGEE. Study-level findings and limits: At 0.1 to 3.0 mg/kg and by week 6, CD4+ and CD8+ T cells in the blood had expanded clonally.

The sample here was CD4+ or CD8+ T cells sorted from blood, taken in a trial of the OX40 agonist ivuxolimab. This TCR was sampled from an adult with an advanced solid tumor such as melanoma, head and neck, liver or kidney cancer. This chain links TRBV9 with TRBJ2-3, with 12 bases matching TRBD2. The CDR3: CASSPRLAGGPDTQYF. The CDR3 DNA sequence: TGTGCCAGCAGCCCCAGGCTAGCGGGGGGGCCAGATACGCAGTATTTT.